This T cell receptor (beta chain) emerged from a study of shared clonotypes between healthy human individuals. This clone was counted only a few times. V lost 1 base and J 7 bases, leaving 10 bases between the germline ends. Germline loops: CDR1 MGHRA, CDR2 YSYEKL. The CDR3 is made up of 14 amino acids. The protocol was immunoSEQ multiplex PCR, while the TCRdb copy is restricted to in-frame clones and leaves out a portion. The repertoire holds some 2,500,000 clones, with 80% to 95% as singletons. The clonotype originates from a man aged 18 to 30 in good health. Some clones in this sample may be carry-over from other donors' samples. The sample taken for sequencing was naive CD4+ T cells from PBMCs. Subset reported: CD45RA+ positively selected. This chain joins TRBV4-1 and TRBJ1-4; D uncertain. The chain's CDR3 is CASSQVVVGEKLFF. For the CDR3, the DNA is TGCGCCAGCAGCCAAGTGGTAGTCGGTGAAAAACTGTTTTTT.